What follows describes a single T cell receptor beta chain. What it recognizes is unknown. The data were taken from a study of early T cells in non-severe SARS-CoV-2 infection. Study overall: RNA in bulk from unsorted whole blood was sequenced, and chains were unpaired.

The TCR library protocol attached unique molecular identifiers to the individual cDNA molecules. TCRdb redid the calling of the 5' RACE reads with MiXCR, one entry per CDR3 protein. The sample includes around 64,000 distinct CDR3 sequences, 10% to 15% of them seen just once. Germline V gene lookup returns CDR1 LGHDT and CDR2 YNNKEL (reference sequence). The CDR3 spans 16 residues. V lost 4 bases to trimming and J lost 6 bases; unmatched junction nucleotides: 12. Points from the study as a whole: Anti-spike CD8 responses were favored by VDJdb matching, which missed private and CD4 specificities.

This specimen consisted of whole blood, obtained at baseline. The chain employs TRBV3-1 and TRBJ2-7, with 10 bases lining up with TRBD2. The clonotype was recovered from an adult who was a healthcare worker with PCR-confirmed SARS-CoV-2 infection or an uninfected control (not recorded which). CDR3 DNA: TGTGCCAGCAGCCCCCAGGGAGGGCTAGCGGGAGTCGAGCAGTACTTC. It specifies CASSPQGGLAGVEQYF.